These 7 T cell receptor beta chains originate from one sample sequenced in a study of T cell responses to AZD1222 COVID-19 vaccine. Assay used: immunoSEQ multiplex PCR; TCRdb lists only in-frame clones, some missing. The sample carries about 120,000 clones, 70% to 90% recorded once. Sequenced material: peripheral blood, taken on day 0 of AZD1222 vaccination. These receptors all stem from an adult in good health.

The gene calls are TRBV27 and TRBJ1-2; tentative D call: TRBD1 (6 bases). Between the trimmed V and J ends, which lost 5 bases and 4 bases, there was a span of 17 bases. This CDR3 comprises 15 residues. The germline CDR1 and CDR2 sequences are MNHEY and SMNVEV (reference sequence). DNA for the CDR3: TGTGCCAGCAGTGGTGGGGGGGCAGGCGGCTATGGCTACACCTTC. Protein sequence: CASSGGGAGGYGYTF.

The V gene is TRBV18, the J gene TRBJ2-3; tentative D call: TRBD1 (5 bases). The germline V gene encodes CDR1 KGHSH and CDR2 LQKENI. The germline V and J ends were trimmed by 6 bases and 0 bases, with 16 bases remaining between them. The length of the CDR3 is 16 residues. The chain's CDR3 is CASSPTTVSSTDTQYF. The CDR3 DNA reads TGTGCCAGCTCCCCAACGACAGTTTCTAGCACAGATACGCAGTATTTT.

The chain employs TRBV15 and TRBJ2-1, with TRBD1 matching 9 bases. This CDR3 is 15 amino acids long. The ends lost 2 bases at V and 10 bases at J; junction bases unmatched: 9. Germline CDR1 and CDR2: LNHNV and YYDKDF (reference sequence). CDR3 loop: CATSRLRDRALEQFF. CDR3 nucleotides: TGTGCCACCAGCAGACTCCGGGACAGGGCCCTAGAGCAGTTCTTC.

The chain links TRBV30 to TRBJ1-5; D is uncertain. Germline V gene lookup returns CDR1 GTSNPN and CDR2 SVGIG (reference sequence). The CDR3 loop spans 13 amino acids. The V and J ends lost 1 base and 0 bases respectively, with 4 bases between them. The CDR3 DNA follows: TGTGCCTGGAGTGGGGGTAGCAATCAGCCCCAGCATTTT. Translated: CAWSGGSNQPQHF.

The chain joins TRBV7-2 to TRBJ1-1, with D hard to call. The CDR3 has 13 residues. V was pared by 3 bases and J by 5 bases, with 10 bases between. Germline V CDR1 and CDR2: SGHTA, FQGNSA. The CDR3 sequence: CASSLGVLTEAFF. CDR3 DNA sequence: TGTGCCAGCAGCTTGGGTGTCTTGACTGAAGCTTTCTTT.

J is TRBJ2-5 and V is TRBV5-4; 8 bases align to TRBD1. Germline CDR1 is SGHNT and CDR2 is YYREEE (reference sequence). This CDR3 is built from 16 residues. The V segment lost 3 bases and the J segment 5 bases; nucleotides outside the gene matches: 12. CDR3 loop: CASSSPAGGSEETQYF. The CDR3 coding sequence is TGTGCCAGCAGCTCCCCGGCAGGGGGCAGTGAGGAGACCCAGTACTTC. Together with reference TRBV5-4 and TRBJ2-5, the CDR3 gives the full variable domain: ETGVTQSPTHLIKTRGQQVTLRCSSQSGHNTVSWYQQALGQGPQFIFQYYREEENGRGNFPPRFSGLQFPNYSSELNVNALELDDSALYLCASSSPAGGSEETQYFGPGTRLLVL.

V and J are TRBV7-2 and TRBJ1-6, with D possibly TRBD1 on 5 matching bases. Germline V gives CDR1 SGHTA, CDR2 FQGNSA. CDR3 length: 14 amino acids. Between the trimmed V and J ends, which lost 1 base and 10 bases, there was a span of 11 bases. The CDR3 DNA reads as TGTGCCAGCAGCTTAGGGGGACGGCTATCACCCCTCCACTTT. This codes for CASSLGGRLSPLHF. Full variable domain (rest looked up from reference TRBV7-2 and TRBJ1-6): GAGVSQSPSNKVTEKGKDVELRCDPISGHTALYWYRQSLGQGLEFLIYFQGNSAPDKSGLPSDRFSAERTGGSVSTLTIQRTQQEDSAVYLCASSLGGRLSPLHFGNGTRLTVT.